This TCR beta chain is from a study of graft-versus-host responses after intestinal transplantation. Findings and caveats of the study: Some GvH clones appeared in ileal mucosa or blood before recipient bone marrow.

Sequencing was performed with immunoSEQ multiplex PCR; in TCRdb, only in-frame clones are kept and a portion is missing. Found here are roughly 130,000 clones, around 90% of them singletons; the top ten hold roughly 0.19%. CDR1 LGHNT and CDR2 FRNRAP come from the germline V gene. The CDR3 spans 13 residues. Trimming took off 4 bases at V and 6 bases at J, with 12 bases between the two ends. In the case of this clone: The antigen is undetermined.

The chain employs TRBV12-5 and TRBJ1-2; a weak D match, TRBD1 (5 bases). The TCR was taken from a human donor who received an intestinal transplant. This specimen consisted of unstimulated CD4+ T cells sorted from spleen or lymph node cells, obtained before intestinal transplant. The CDR3 sequence: CASGSAGSHGYTF. The DNA for the CDR3 is TGTGCTAGTGGTTCGGCAGGGTCCCATGGCTACACCTTC.